These 32 T cell receptor beta chains originate from one sample sequenced in a study of blood T cell repertoires in COVID-19. Libraries were prepared by immunoSEQ multiplex PCR; TCRdb keeps only in-frame clonotypes and omits some of them. Of some 250,000 clones in the sample, around four fifths were seen once. Sequencing was carried out using peripheral blood. The origin of the receptors is a man aged 40-50 years with active or convalescent COVID-19.

V usage is TRBV5-1 and J usage is TRBJ2-1, with D possibly matching TRBD2 (5 bases). The germline gives CDR1 SGHRS, CDR2 YFSETQ. The V end was cut by 0 bases, the J end by 9 bases, with 16 bases between. The CDR3 contains 15 residues. CDR3 nucleotide sequence: TGCGCCAGCAGCTTGGTTGAGGGAGTGACTGGTGAGCAGTTCTTC. Protein: CASSLVEGVTGEQFF.

Only one count was recorded for this clone. The CDR3 DNA sequence: TGTGCCAGCAGCGCCGGGAGGGGGGACTATGGCTACACCTTC. Translating it yields CASSAGRGDYGYTF. The V and J genes are TRBV9 and TRBJ1-2; possible D gene TRBD1, 6 bases. The germline CDR1 and CDR2 sequences are SGDLS and YYNGEE. Trimming shortened V by 3 bases and J by 3 bases, and 12 bases separated the two germline ends. CDR3 size: 14 residues.

This clone was found once. The rearrangement joins TRBV30 to TRBJ2-3; 7 bases are a match to TRBD2. With V trimmed by 2 bases and J by 3 bases, 2 bases remained unmatched. Germline-derived CDR1 and CDR2 are GTSNPN and SVGIG (reference sequence). This CDR3 has 13 residues. This CDR3 reads CAWSRGGTDTQYF. CDR3 nucleotides: TGTGCCTGGAGTCGGGGAGGGACAGATACGCAGTATTTT.

The chain couples TRBV7-6 to TRBJ1-1, with 11 bases matching TRBD1. J lost 6 bases, V lost 4 bases, and 7 bases had no gene match. From germline, CDR1 is SGHVS and CDR2 FNYEAQ. This CDR3 contains 15 residues. The CDR3, as DNA: TGTGCCAGCAGCTCCGGACAGGGGGCTGTGTCTGAAGCTTTCTTT. Its translation: CASSSGQGAVSEAFF.

The sample holds many counts of this clone. CDR3 nucleotides: TGTGCCAGCAGCCAAGGGTGGGGAGGGGATGAGCAGTTCTTC. This translates into CASSQGWGGDEQFF. The chain links TRBV3-1 (or the pseudogene TRBV3-2) to TRBJ2-1; TRBD2 agrees at 7 bases. The CDR3 extends over 14 amino acids. Looked up from germline, CDR1 is LGHDT and CDR2 is YNNKEL (reference sequence). V was pared by 1 base and J by 8 bases, with 5 bases of the junction left unmatched.

In its sample, this clone was seen once. This sample also contains other DNA sequences that code for the same CDR3. The V and J genes are TRBV5-1 and TRBJ1-4, with 7 bases fitting TRBD1. The CDR3 sequence is 14 residues long. The germline gives CDR1 SGHRS, CDR2 YFSETQ. The V gene end was trimmed by 0 bases and the J gene end by 7 bases; junction bases not matched to a gene: 3. The CDR3 here is CASSLGQGGEKLFF. Here the CDR3 DNA reads TGCGCCAGCAGCTTGGGACAGGGAGGTGAAAAACTGTTTTTT.

The V and J genes are TRBV11-3 and TRBJ1-2; 10 bases line up with TRBD1. The CDR3 has 16 amino acids. CDR1 and CDR2 (germline): SGHNT, YENEEA. Unmatched junction bases numbered 10, after V lost 5 bases and J lost 4 bases. The CDR3 nucleotides read TGTGCCAGCAGCCTCAGCGGGGGACAGGGGACCTATGGCTACACCTTC. It is translated as CASSLSGGQGTYGYTF.

The table lists this clone with a count of one. The sample has other DNA sequences that encode this CDR3 too. The chain combines TRBV19 with TRBJ2-5; 7 nucleotides agree with TRBD1. Per the germline V gene, CDR1 is LNHDA and CDR2 is SQIVND (reference sequence). Unmatched junction bases numbered 3, after V lost 3 bases and J lost 2 bases. The CDR3 sequence is 14 residues long. Written as DNA, the CDR3 is TGTGCCAGTAGTATCCCAGGGGGACAAGAGACCCAGTACTTC. Its protein product is CASSIPGGQETQYF.

V and J are TRBV4-3 and TRBJ2-7; D gene uncertain. Germline V gene sequence: CDR1 LGHNA, CDR2 YSLEER. CDR3 size: 13 residues. V was shortened by 4 bases and J by 7 bases, with 14 bases between the two germline ends. As DNA, the CDR3 is TGCGCCAGCAGCCCCACGATATTGAGGGAGCAGTACTTC. It translates to CASSPTILREQYF.

The V gene is TRBV24-1, the J gene TRBJ2-1; unclear D gene. V lost 6 bases to trimming and J lost 6 bases, with 11 bases between them. CDR1 KGHDR and CDR2 SFDVKD come from the germline V gene. The CDR3 consists of 13 residues. In nucleotides, the CDR3 is TGTGCCACCAGTCGTCTCACCGGCAATGAGCAGTTCTTC. Its protein is CATSRLTGNEQFF.

Here the CDR3 reads CASEGGYGYTF. CDR3 DNA sequence: TGTGCCAGCGAAGGCGGGTATGGCTACACCTTC. This rearrangement joins TRBV6-5 to TRBJ1-2, with no clear D. The CDR3 is 11 amino acids. V lost 8 bases, J lost 5 bases, and 9 bases lay in between. Germline loops: CDR1 MNHEY, CDR2 SVGAGI.

The V call is TRBV10-2, the J call TRBJ2-7, with 10 bases lining up with TRBD2. Germline V gene sequence: CDR1 WSHSY, CDR2 SAAADI. Trimming took 6 bases from V and 1 from J; bases not matched to a gene: 6. The CDR3 has 15 amino acids. The CDR3 region is CASRVQAGGSYEQYF. CDR3 in DNA: TGCGCCAGCAGGGTTCAAGCGGGAGGGTCCTACGAGCAGTACTTC.

The chain combines TRBV4-1 with TRBJ2-3; TRBD1 aligns across 11 bases. Germline V lookup: CDR1 MGHRA, CDR2 YSYEKL. V was clipped by 0 bases and J by 6 bases; unmatched bases: 5. The CDR3 has 16 amino acids. The CDR3, as DNA: TGCGCCAGCAGCCAAGATCGGACAGGGGGCTCCGATACGCAGTATTTT. Translation: CASSQDRTGGSDTQYF.

The rearrangement links TRBV30 to TRBJ1-1; 9 nucleotides line up with TRBD1. The germline V gene encodes CDR1 GTSNPN and CDR2 SVGIG (reference sequence). The J segment lost 11 bases and the V segment lost 5 bases, leaving 9 bases of the junction unmatched. The CDR3 sequence is 12 residues long. The DNA for the CDR3 is TGTGCCTGGGGTTCTGGGACAGGGCTGGCTTTCTTT. Translating gives CAWGSGTGLAFF.

The chain joins TRBV6-1 to TRBJ1-5; D not resolved. Germline values: CDR1 MNHNS, CDR2 SASEGT. The CDR3 extends over 15 amino acids. Trimming shortened V by 0 bases and J by 6 bases, and 12 bases separated the two germline ends. The CDR3 protein is CASSEARWVAQPQHF. The CDR3 bases are TGTGCCAGCAGTGAAGCGCGGTGGGTTGCTCAGCCCCAGCATTTT.

This chain's CDR3 is CASSEGLWDSREAFF. The CDR3 DNA follows: TGTGCCAGCAGTGAGGGGCTTTGGGACAGCCGAGAAGCTTTCTTT. The chain employs TRBV2 and TRBJ1-1; 7 bases align to TRBD1. CDR1 and CDR2 (germline): SNHLY, FYNNEI. V shed 3 bases and J 8 bases; nucleotides not matched to a gene: 12. This CDR3 contains 15 residues.

This clone was seen a handful of times. The junction shows a germline mismatch at one end, possibly a read error. This sequence joins TRBV4-1 and TRBJ2-1, with a weak D call TRBD2 (5 bases). The germline gives CDR1 MGHRA, CDR2 YSYEKL. CDR3 size: 15 residues. In DNA, the CDR3 is TGCGCCAGCAGCCCCAAGATCGGAGGCTACGATGAGCAGTTCTTC. Amino acids: CASSPKIGGYDEQFF.

The chain recombines TRBV29-1 with TRBJ2-1, with D maybe TRBD2 (6 bases). Germline-derived CDR1 and CDR2 are SQVTM and ANQGSEA. The CDR3 is 16 amino acids. With 5 bases removed from V and 5 bases from J, the gap between germline ends came to 22 bases. Written as DNA, the CDR3 is TGCAGCGTTCGCGCGGGAAGGGTGAATAACAACAATGAGCAGTTCTTC. Residues: CSVRAGRVNNNNEQFF.

The rearrangement joins TRBV30 to TRBJ1-2; D unclear. V was cut by 0 bases and J by 8 bases, with 10 bases left in between. CDR3 length: 12 amino acids. The V gene's germline CDR1 is GTSNPN and CDR2 SVGIG (reference sequence). As DNA, the CDR3 is TGTGCCTGGAGTGTTGGCGTCAGGGGCTACACCTTC. Protein product: CAWSVGVRGYTF.

The chain couples TRBV24-1 to TRBJ2-3, with D possibly being TRBD1 (7 bases). Between the trimmed V and J ends, which lost 3 bases and 5 bases, there was a span of 14 bases. Germline CDR1 and CDR2: KGHDR and SFDVKD. This CDR3 has 15 residues. CDR3 sequence (DNA): TGTGCCACCAGTGATCAGCAGGGGGGTGGAGATACGCAGTATTTT. It is translated as CATSDQQGGGDTQYF.

V gene TRBV7-9 combines with J gene TRBJ1-1, with D tentatively TRBD1 (6 bases). The germline V gene has CDR1 SEHNR and CDR2 FQNEAQ (reference sequence). The V end was cut by 8 bases, the J end by 4 bases, with 17 bases between. The CDR3 extends over 14 amino acids. The CDR3 DNA sequence: TGTGCCAGCTCCCGGGACACTCTGCGCACTGAAGCTTTCTTT. Amino acid sequence: CASSRDTLRTEAFF.

The rearrangement links TRBV2 to TRBJ2-7; TRBD2 matches at 8 bases. With 2 bases clipped from V and 6 bases from J, the junction kept 12 bases outside the gene matches. This CDR3 is 16 amino acids long. Germline V gene sequence: CDR1 SNHLY, CDR2 FYNNEI. The CDR3 DNA sequence: TGTGCCAGCAGTGAACTTCCTAGCGGGCGGCGCGGCGAGCAGTACTTC. As protein: CASSELPSGRRGEQYF.

This chain uses TRBV7-3 with TRBJ2-7, with 7 bases matching TRBD1. This CDR3 comprises 14 residues. The ends lost 4 bases at V and 5 bases at J; junction bases unmatched: 8. CDR1 and CDR2 from the germline V gene are SGHTA and FQGTGA. The DNA of the CDR3 is TGTGCCAGCAGCTCGGAGGACAGGCCCCACGAGCAGTACTTC. Its protein is CASSSEDRPHEQYF.

J is TRBJ2-3 and V is TRBV7-6; D ambiguous. The CDR3 sequence is 11 residues long. The V end lost 3 bases, the J end lost 5 bases, and 3 bases lay between the germline ends. CDR1 is SGHVS and CDR2 is FNYEAQ in the germline V gene. CDR3 in DNA: TGTGCCAGCAGCTTGAGAGATACGCAGTATTTT. This codes for CASSLRDTQYF.

This sequence joins TRBV2 and TRBJ1-1; 7 nucleotides match TRBD1. CDR3 size: 14 residues. Per the germline V gene, CDR1 is SNHLY and CDR2 is FYNNEI. V lost 7 bases to trimming and J lost 0 bases; unmatched junction nucleotides: 5. CDR3 region: CASKRGQVNTEAFF. The CDR3 bases are TGTGCCAGCAAGAGAGGACAGGTGAACACTGAAGCTTTCTTT.

This clone has at least ten counts. The J gene is TRBJ2-3, the V gene TRBV6-6; TRBD1 agrees at 11 bases. The germline gives CDR1 MNHNY, CDR2 SVGAGI (reference sequence). V shed 4 bases, J shed 2 bases, and the junction held 2 bases outside the gene matches. The CDR3 is made up of 15 amino acids. CDR3: CASSSGQGVTDTQYF. CDR3 coding DNA: TGTGCCAGCAGTTCGGGACAGGGGGTCACAGATACGCAGTATTTT.

V gene TRBV27 combines with J gene TRBJ1-1; 11 bases line up with TRBD1. V lost 6 bases to trimming and J lost 0 bases; unmatched junction nucleotides: 6. CDR3 length: 16 amino acids. Per germline, CDR1 MNHEY and CDR2 SMNVEV (reference sequence). CDR3 sequence (DNA): TGTGCCAGCAGACCGGGGACAGGGGGGATGAACACTGAAGCTTTCTTT. Encoded protein: CASRPGTGGMNTEAFF.

The chain links TRBV28 to TRBJ1-5; D perhaps matches TRBD1 (5 bases). CDR3 length: 15 residues. The V gene's germline CDR1 is MDHEN and CDR2 SYDVKM. The V end was cut by 5 bases, the J end by 8 bases, with 19 bases between. The DNA for the CDR3 is TGTGCCAGCAGTCCGAACGACAGAGATTCGAAGCCCCAGCATTTT. Encoded protein: CASSPNDRDSKPQHF. The complete variable domain, with remaining parts taken from reference TRBV28 and TRBJ1-5, reads DVKVTQSSRYLVKRTGEKVFLECVQDMDHENMFWYRQDPGLGLRLIYFSYDVKMKEKGDIPEGYSVSREKKERFSLILESASTNQTSMYLCASSPNDRDSKPQHFGDGTRLSIL.

This rearrangement joins TRBV2 to TRBJ2-7; 9 bases are a match to TRBD1. V dropped 4 bases and J dropped 6; count of bases not matched to a gene: 13. The CDR3 length is 16 residues. Germline assignment: CDR1 SNHLY and CDR2 FYNNEI. CDR3 sequence reads: CASSVPRDRVGSEQYF. The CDR3 region has the DNA TGTGCCAGCAGTGTCCCAAGGGACAGGGTGGGCTCCGAGCAGTACTTC.

This rearrangement joins TRBV30 to TRBJ1-1; no clear D gene. This CDR3 is 11 amino acids long. The germline V gene encodes CDR1 GTSNPN and CDR2 SVGIG (reference sequence). Trimming shortened V by 4 bases and J by 7 bases, and 10 bases separated the two germline ends. As DNA, the CDR3 is TGTGCCTGGAAAGGGAGTGATGAAGCTTTCTTT. Protein product: CAWKGSDEAFF.

This chain links TRBV27 with TRBJ2-2, with 7 bases fitting TRBD2. V was clipped by 6 bases and J by 3 bases; unmatched bases: 13. This CDR3 is built from 17 residues. Germline-derived CDR1 and CDR2 are MNHEY and SMNVEV (reference sequence). The CDR3 bases are TGTGCCAGCAGCTCGCCGTCGCGGGAGAGGTACACCGGGGAGCTGTTTTTT. It encodes CASSSPSRERYTGELFF.

This sequence joins TRBV27 and TRBJ1-4, with a possible D match to TRBD1 (5 bases). The V gene lost 3 bases and the J gene lost 5 bases, with 7 bases spanning the gap. The CDR3 spans 13 residues. The germline V gene encodes CDR1 MNHEY and CDR2 SMNVEV (reference sequence). The CDR3 nucleotides are TGTGCCAGCAGTTTGAACAGGAATGAAAAACTGTTTTTT. Amino acid sequence: CASSLNRNEKLFF.